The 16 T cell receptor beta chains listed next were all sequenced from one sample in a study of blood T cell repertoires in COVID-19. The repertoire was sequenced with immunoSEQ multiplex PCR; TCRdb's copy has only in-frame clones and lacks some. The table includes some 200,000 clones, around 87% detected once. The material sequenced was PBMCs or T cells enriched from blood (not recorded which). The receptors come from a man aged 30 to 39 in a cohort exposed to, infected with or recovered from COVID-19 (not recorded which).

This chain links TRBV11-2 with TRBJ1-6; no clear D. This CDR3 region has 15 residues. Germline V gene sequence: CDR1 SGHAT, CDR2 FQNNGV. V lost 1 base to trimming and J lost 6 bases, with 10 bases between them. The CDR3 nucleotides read TGTGCCAGCAGCTTAGGCGGTGTGGTTAATTCACCCCTCCACTTT. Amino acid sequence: CASSLGGVVNSPLHF.

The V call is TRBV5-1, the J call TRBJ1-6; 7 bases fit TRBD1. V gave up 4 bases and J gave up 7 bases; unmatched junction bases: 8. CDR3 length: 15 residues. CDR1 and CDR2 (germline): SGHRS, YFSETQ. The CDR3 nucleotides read TGCGCCAGCAGCGGGACAGAGGGCCGGAATTCACCCCTCCACTTT. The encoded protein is CASSGTEGRNSPLHF.

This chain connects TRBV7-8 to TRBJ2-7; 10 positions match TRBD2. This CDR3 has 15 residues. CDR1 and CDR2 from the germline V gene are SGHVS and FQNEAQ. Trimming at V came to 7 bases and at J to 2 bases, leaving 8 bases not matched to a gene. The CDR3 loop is CASTLRGLAAYEQYF. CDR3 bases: TGTGCCAGCACCCTGAGAGGACTAGCGGCCTACGAGCAGTACTTC.

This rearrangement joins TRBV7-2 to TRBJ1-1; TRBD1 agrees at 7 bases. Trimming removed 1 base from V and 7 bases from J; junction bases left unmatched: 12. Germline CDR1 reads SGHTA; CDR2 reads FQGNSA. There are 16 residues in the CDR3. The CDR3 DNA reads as TGTGCCAGCAGCTTAGAAGGTTCTTGGGACAGACTTGAAGCTTTCTTT. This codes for CASSLEGSWDRLEAFF. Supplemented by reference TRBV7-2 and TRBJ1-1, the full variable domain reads GAGVSQSPSNKVTEKGKDVELRCDPISGHTALYWYRQSLGQGLEFLIYFQGNSAPDKSGLPSDRFSAERTGGSVSTLTIQRTQQEDSAVYLCASSLEGSWDRLEAFFGQGTRLTVV.

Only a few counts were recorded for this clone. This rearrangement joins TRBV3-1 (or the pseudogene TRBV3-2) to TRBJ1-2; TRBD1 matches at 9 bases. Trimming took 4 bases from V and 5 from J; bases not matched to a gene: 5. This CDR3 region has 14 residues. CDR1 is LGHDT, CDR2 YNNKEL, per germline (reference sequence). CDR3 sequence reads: CASSLGGQGYGYTF. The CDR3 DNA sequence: TGTGCCAGCAGCCTGGGGGGACAGGGTTATGGCTACACCTTC.

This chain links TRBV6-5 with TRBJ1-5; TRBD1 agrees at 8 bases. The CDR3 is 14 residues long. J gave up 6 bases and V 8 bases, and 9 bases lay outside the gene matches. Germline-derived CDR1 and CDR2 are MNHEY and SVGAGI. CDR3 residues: CASRSSGGSQPQHF. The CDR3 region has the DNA TGTGCCAGCCGGTCGTCAGGGGGCAGTCAGCCCCAGCATTTT.

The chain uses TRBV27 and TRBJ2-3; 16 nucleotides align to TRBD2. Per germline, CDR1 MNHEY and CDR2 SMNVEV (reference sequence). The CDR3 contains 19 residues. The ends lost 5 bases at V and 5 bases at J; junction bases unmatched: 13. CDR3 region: CASSPGTSGRAQGRDTQYF. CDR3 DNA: TGTGCCAGCAGTCCCGGGACTAGCGGGAGGGCCCAGGGGAGAGATACGCAGTATTTT.

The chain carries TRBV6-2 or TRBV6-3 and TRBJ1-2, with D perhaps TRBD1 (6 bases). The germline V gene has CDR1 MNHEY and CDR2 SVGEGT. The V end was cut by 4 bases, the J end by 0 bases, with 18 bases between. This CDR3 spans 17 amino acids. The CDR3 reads CASSSLRTGQTNYGYTF. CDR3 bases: TGTGCCAGCAGTTCCTTGCGAACCGGACAGACTAACTATGGCTACACCTTC.

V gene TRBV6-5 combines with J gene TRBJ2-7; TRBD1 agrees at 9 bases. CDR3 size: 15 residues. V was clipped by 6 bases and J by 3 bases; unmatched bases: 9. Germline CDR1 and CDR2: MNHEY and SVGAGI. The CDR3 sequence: CASRTPGQGGYEQYF. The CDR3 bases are TGTGCCAGCAGGACGCCGGGACAGGGTGGCTACGAGCAGTACTTC.

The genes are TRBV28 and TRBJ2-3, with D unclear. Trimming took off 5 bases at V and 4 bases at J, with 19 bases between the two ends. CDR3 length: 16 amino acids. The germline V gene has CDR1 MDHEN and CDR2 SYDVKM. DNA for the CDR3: TGTGCCAGCAGTCCCAATGACTGGGTGAGGCCAGATACGCAGTATTTT. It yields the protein CASSPNDWVRPDTQYF.

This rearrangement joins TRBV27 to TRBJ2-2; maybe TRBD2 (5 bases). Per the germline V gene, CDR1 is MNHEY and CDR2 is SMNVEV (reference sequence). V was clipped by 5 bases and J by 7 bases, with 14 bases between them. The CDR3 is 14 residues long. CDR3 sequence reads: CASSNQPGVGELFF. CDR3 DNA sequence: TGTGCCAGCAGTAATCAACCCGGGGTCGGGGAGCTGTTTTTT.

The CDR3 DNA sequence: TGTGCCAGCAGCTTCATGGGGGCAGGTTCTGGAAACACCATATATTTT. It translates to CASSFMGAGSGNTIYF. The genes are TRBV5-5 and TRBJ1-3, with a tentative D call TRBD1 (6 bases). Trimming removed 2 bases at V and 1 base at J, with 13 bases between. Per the germline V gene, CDR1 is SGHKS and CDR2 is YYEKEE (reference sequence). The CDR3 has 16 amino acids.

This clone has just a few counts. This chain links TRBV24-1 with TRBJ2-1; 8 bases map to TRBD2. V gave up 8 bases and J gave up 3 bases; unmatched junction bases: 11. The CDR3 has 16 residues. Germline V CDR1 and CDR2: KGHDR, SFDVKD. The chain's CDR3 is CATMGVGAGVYNEQFF. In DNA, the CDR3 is TGTGCCACCATGGGGGTGGGAGCGGGAGTCTACAATGAGCAGTTCTTC.

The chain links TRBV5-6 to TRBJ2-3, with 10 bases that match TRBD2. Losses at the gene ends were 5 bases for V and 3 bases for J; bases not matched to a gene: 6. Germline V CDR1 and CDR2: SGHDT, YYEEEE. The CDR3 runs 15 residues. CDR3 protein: CASSRGTSDTDTQYF. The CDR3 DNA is TGTGCCAGCAGTCGAGGGACTAGCGATACAGATACGCAGTATTTT.

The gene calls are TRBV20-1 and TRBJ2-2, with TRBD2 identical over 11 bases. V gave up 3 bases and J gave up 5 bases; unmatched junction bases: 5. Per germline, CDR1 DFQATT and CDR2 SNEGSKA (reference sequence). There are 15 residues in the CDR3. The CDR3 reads CSASRLAGITGELFF. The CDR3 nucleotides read TGCAGTGCTAGTCGACTAGCGGGGATTACCGGGGAGCTGTTTTTT.

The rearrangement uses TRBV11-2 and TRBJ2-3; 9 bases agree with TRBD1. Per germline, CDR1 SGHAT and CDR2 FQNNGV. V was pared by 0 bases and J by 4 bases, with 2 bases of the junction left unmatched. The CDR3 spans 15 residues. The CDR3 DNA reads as TGTGCCAGCAGCTTAGATGGGACAGGGTCAGATACGCAGTATTTT. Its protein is CASSLDGTGSDTQYF.